The T cell receptor beta chain under discussion was sequenced for a study of cytomegalovirus exposure and HLA in healthy donors (dated by TCRdb to 2017 to 2019). Background for the entire study: According to a later analysis, one platform produced both the roughly 130 validation repertoires and the 720 or so repertoires of the first cohort. The study aimed to test whether cataloging public T cell receptors could reveal signatures of past pathogen exposure. A separate validation cohort of roughly 120 different subjects was used in addition to the approximately 610-subject first cohort. To predict cytomegalovirus infection status, the study combined high-throughput TCR immunosequencing, statistical association of individual TCRs with disease status, and machine learning. General findings and caveats noted by the study authors: In the study, around 160 TCR beta chains were listed as associated with cytomegalovirus. Cytomegalovirus status was reported to be diagnosed by the classifier with high specificity and sensitivity in both the original and validation cohorts. It was suggested by the authors that the approach could potentially be generalized to other disease states and immunological phenotypes. In a later analysis, TCRs clustered in the first cohort were found to also tend to co-occur in the 120 or so validation repertoires, with approximately 95% of cluster scores above 0. While some public TCRs were present in many individuals, most TCR sequences turned up only very rarely across donors. In vitro tests confirmed that a few of the cytomegalovirus-associated TCR beta chains recognize cytomegalovirus antigens. A later analysis lacked HLA typing for the validation cohort, so it scored co-occurrence in that cohort across all 130 or so repertoires.

Library prep was done by the immunoSEQ multiplex PCR assay. The paper's data handling went like this. To diagnose cytomegalovirus status from the catalog of TCR beta chain sequences, a statistical classification framework was built. TCRdb carries this immuneACCESS record with in-frame sequences only. Its versions omit some clonotypes, under half of them owing to an unresolved V gene in the studies checked, with the rest unexplained. The V and J calls and clone size were taken over from that table, and D and trimming were inferred from the DNA. Present in this sample are 160,000 or so clones, about 89% of which were seen just once. The top ten clones comprise less than 3.5% of the sample. In regard to this clone: It has no known antigen specificity. No base-level quality is on record; no much larger clone is a single base apart.

Clipping removes 5 bases from V and 6 bases from J, with 16 as the unmatched junction base count. Measured from the cysteine to the phenylalanine, the CDR3 is 16 residues long. Of all the DNA, just the CDR3 is kept, 48 bases in frame from base 1. The germline V gene encodes CDR1 LNHNV and CDR2 YYDKDF (reference sequence). Donors formed part of the validation cohort, which comprised over a hundred subjects and was distinct from the first cohort of 666 subjects. Sequenced material: PBMCs. The sequence joins TRBV15 to TRBJ2-7; the junction holds 7 bases that match TRBD1. The receptor comes from a man between 18 and 35 years old in good health and CMV-seropositive. The bases are TGTGCCACCAGCGGGATGACAGGGTTGAGCTCCCTCGAGCAGTACTTC. Protein translation: CATSGMTGLSSLEQYF.